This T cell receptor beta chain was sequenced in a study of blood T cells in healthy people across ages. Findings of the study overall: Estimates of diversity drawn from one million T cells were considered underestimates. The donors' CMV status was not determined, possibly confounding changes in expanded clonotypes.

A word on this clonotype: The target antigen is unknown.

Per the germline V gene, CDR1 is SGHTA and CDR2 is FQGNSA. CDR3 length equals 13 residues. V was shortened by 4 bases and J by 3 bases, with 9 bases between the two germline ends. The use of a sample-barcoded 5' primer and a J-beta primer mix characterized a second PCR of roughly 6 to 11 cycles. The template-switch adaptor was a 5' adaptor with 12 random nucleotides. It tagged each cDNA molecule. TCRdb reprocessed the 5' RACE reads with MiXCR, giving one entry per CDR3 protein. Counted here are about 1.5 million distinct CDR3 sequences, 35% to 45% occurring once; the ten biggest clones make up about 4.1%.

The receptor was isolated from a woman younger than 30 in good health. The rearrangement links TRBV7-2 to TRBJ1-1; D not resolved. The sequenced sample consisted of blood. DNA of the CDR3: TGTGCCAGCAGCTGGCAGAGGTACACTGAAGCTTTCTTT. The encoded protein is CASSWQRYTEAFF.